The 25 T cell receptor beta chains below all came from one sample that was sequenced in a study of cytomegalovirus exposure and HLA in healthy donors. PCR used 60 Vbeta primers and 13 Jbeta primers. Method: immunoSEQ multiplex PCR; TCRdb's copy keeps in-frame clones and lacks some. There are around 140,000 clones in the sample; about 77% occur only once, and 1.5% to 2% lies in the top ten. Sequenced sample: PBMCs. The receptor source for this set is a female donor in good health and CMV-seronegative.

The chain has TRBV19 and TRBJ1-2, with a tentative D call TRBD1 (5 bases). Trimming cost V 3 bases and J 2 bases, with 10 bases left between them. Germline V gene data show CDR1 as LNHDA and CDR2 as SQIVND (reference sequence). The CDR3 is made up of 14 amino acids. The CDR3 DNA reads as TGTGCCAGTAGTATTGGGCAGGGCAACTATGGCTACACCTTC. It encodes CASSIGQGNYGYTF.

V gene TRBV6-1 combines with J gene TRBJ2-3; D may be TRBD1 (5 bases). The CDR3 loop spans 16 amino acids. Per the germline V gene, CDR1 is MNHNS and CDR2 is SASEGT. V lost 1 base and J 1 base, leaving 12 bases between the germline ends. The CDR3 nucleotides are TGTGCCAGCAGTGAAGGACCGTCCAGGGGCACAGATACGCAGTATTTT. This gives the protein CASSEGPSRGTDTQYF.

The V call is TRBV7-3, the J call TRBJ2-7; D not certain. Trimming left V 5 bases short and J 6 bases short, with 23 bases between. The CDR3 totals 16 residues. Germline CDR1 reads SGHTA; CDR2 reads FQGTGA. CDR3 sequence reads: CASSPAGSSSPSEQYF. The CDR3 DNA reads TGTGCCAGCAGCCCGGCCGGGTCCTCCAGCCCTAGCGAGCAGTACTTC.

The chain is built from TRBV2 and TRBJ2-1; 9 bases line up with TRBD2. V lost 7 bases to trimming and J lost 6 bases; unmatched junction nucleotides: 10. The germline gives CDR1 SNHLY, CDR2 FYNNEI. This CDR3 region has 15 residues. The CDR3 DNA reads TGTGCCAGCACAACCCTAGCGGGATTGGGCAATGAGCAGTTCTTC. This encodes CASTTLAGLGNEQFF.

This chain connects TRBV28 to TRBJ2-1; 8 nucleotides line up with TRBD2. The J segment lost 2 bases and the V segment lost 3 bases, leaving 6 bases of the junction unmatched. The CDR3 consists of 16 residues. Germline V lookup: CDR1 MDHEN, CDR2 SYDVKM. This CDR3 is CASSFSSGSPYNEQFF. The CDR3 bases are TGTGCCAGCAGTTTTTCCAGCGGGAGCCCCTACAATGAGCAGTTCTTC. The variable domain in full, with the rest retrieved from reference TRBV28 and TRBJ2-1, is DVKVTQSSRYLVKRTGEKVFLECVQDMDHENMFWYRQDPGLGLRLIYFSYDVKMKEKGDIPEGYSVSREKKERFSLILESASTNQTSMYLCASSFSSGSPYNEQFFGPGTRLTVL.

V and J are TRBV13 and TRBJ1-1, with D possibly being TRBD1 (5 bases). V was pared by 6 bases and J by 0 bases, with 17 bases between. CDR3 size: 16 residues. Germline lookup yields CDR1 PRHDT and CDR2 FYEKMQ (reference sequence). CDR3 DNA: TGTGCCAGCAGTTCGACCCTGGACAACTTGAACACTGAAGCTTTCTTT. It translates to CASSSTLDNLNTEAFF.

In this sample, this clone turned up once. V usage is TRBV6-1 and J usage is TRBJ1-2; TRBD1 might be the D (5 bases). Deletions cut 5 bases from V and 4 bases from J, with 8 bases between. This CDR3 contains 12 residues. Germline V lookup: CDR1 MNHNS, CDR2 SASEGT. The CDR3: CASSQGTYGYTF. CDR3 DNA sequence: TGTGCCAGCAGTCAGGGTACCTATGGCTACACCTTC.

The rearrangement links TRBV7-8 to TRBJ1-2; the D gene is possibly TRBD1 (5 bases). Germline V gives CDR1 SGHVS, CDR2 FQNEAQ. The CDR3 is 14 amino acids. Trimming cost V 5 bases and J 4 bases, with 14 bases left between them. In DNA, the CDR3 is TGTGCCAGCAGCGCATTAGGTCAGGGCTATGGCTACACCTTC. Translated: CASSALGQGYGYTF.

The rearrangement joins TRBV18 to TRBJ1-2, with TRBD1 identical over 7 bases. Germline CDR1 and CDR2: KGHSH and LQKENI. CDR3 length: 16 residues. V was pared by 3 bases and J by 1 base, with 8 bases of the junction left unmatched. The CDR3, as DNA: TGTGCCAGCTCACCGGCTCCACAGGGGCTTAACTATGGCTACACCTTC. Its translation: CASSPAPQGLNYGYTF.

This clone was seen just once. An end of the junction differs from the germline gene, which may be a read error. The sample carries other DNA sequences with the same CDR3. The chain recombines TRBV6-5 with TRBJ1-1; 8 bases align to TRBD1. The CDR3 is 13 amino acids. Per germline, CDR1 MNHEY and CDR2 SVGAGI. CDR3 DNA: TGTGCTAGCAGACAGGGGTCGAACACTGAAGCTTTCTTT. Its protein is CASRQGSNTEAFF.

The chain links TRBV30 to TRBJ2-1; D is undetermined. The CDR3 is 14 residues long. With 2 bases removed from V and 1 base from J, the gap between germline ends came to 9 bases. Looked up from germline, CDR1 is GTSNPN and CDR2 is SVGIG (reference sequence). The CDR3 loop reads CAWSPVRSYNEQFF. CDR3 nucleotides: TGTGCCTGGAGTCCGGTCCGGTCCTACAATGAGCAGTTCTTC.

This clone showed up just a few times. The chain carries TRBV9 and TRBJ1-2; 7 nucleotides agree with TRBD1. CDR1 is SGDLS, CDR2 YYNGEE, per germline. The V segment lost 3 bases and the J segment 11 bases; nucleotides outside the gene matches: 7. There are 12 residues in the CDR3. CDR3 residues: CASSGGTVGYTF. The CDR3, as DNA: TGTGCCAGCAGCGGGGGGACAGTGGGGTACACCTTC.

The CDR3 sequence is CASSVEGQKNTEAFF. The CDR3 DNA reads TGTGCCAGCAGCGTAGAGGGACAGAAGAACACTGAAGCTTTCTTT. The V call is TRBV9, the J call TRBJ1-1; TRBD1 matches at 7 bases. V was clipped by 0 bases and J by 1 base; unmatched bases: 3. The CDR3 has 15 amino acids. The germline V gene encodes CDR1 SGDLS and CDR2 YYNGEE.

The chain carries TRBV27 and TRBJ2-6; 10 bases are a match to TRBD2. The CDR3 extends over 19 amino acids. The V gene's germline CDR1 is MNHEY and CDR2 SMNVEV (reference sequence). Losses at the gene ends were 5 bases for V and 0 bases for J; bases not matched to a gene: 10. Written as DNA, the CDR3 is TGTGCCAGCAGTCCAGCAGGTAGCGGGGGGAACTCTGGGGCCAACGTCCTGACTTTC. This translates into CASSPAGSGGNSGANVLTF.

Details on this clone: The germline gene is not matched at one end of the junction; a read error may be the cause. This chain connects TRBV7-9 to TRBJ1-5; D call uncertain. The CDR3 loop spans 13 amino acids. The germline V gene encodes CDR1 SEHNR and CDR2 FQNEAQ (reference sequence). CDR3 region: CSSSPVGNQPQHF. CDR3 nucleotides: TGTTCCAGCAGCCCAGTCGGCAATCAGCCCCAGCATTTT.

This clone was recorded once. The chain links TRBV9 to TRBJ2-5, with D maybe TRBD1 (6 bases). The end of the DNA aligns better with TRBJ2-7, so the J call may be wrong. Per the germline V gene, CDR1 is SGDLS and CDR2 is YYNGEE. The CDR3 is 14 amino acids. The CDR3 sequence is CASSVVGGAAEQYF. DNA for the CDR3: TGTGCCAGCAGCGTAGTAGGGGGAGCGGCCGAGCAGTACTTC.

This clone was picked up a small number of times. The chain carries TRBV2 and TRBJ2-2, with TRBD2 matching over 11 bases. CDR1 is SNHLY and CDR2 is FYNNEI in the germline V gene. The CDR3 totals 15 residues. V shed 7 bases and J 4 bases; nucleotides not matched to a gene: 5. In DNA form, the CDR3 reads TGTGCCAGCAATTTCCTAGCGGGAGGCACCGGGGAGCTGTTTTTT. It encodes CASNFLAGGTGELFF.

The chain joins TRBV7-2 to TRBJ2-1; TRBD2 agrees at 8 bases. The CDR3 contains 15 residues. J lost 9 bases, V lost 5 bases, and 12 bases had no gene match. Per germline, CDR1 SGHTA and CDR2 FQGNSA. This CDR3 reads CASSPRTQRGTEQFF. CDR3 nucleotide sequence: TGTGCCAGCAGCCCCAGAACCCAGCGGGGGACTGAGCAGTTCTTC.

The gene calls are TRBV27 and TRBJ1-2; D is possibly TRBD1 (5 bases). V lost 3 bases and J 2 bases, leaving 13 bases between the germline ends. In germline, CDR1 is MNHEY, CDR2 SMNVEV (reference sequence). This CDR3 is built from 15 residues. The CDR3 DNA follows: TGTGCCAGCAGTTTTGGGGCAGGCGCCAACTATGGCTACACCTTC. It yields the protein CASSFGAGANYGYTF.

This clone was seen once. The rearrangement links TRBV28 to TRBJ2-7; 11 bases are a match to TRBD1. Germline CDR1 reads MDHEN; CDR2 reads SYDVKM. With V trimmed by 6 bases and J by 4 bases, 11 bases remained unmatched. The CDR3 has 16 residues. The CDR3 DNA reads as TGTGCCAGCAGCCCGATCGGACAGGGGGCCGGTTACGAGCAGTACTTC. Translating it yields CASSPIGQGAGYEQYF. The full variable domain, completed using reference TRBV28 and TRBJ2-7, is DVKVTQSSRYLVKRTGEKVFLECVQDMDHENMFWYRQDPGLGLRLIYFSYDVKMKEKGDIPEGYSVSREKKERFSLILESASTNQTSMYLCASSPIGQGAGYEQYFGPGTRLTVT.

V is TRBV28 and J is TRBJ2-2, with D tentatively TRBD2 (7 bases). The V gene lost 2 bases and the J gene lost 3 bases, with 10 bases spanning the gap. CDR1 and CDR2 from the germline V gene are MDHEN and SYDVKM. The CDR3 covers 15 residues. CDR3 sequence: CASSLGGADTGELFF. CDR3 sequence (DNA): TGTGCCAGCAGTTTAGGGGGGGCGGACACCGGGGAGCTGTTTTTT. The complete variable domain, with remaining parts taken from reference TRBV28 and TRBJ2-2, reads DVKVTQSSRYLVKRTGEKVFLECVQDMDHENMFWYRQDPGLGLRLIYFSYDVKMKEKGDIPEGYSVSREKKERFSLILESASTNQTSMYLCASSLGGADTGELFFGEGSRLTVL.

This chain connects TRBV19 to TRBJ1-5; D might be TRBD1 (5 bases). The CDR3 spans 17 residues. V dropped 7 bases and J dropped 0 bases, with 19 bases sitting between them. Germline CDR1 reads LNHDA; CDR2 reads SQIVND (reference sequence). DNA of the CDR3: TGTGCCAGTACCCCTAGGCAGGGTGCCGTTAGCAATCAGCCCCAGCATTTT. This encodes CASTPRQGAVSNQPQHF.

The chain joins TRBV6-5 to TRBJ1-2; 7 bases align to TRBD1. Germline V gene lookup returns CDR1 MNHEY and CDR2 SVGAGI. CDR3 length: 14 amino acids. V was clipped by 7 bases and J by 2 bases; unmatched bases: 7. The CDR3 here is CASNNRGGNYGYTF. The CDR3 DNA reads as TGTGCCAGCAATAACAGGGGAGGCAACTATGGCTACACCTTC.

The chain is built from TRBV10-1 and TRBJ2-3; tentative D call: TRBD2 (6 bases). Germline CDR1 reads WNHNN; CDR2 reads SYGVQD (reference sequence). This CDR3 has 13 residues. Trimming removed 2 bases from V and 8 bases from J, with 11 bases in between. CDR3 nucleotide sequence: TGCGCCAGCAGTGAGCCTAGCGTGGGTACGCAGTATTTT. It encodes CASSEPSVGTQYF.

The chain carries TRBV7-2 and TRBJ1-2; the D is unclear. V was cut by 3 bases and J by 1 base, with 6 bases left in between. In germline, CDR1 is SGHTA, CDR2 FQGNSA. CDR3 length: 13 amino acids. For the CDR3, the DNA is TGTGCCAGCAGCTTGTACAGTAACTATGGCTACACCTTC. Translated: CASSLYSNYGYTF.